The present TCR beta chain was sequenced within a study of blood T cell repertoires in COVID-19. The wider study: The study drew acute and convalescent COVID-19 samples from the United States, Italy and Spain.

TCRdb keeps only in-frame clones here, not all; method: immunoSEQ multiplex PCR. Of 250,000 to 350,000 clones in the sample, roughly 90% were seen once. In germline, CDR1 is LNHDA, CDR2 SQIVND (reference sequence). The CDR3 consists of 14 residues. V trimming: 1 base; J trimming: 9 bases; junction bases outside the gene matches: 7. Resolution of symptoms, clearance, or two negative PCRs was present in recovered Cohort 3 donors. The sample consisted of PBMCs or T cells enriched from blood (not recorded which). The gene calls are TRBV19 and TRBJ1-1, with TRBD1 matching over 8 bases. This sequence originates from a woman in her 30s who had recovered from COVID-19. CDR3 in amino acids: CASSIGQGSRKAFF. The CDR3 region has the DNA TGTGCCAGTAGTATAGGACAGGGGAGCAGGAAAGCTTTCTTT.